This T cell receptor (beta chain) originates from a study of T-cell memory formation after mild COVID-19. Overall study: TCR clusters largely stayed donor specific.

Study-level results: Memory cells collected pre-infection included some clones that later responded, suggesting cross-reactive memory joined.

Libraries for TCRalpha and TCRbeta carried sample barcodes and unique molecular identifiers via 5'RACE. TCRdb called the 5' RACE reads again in MiXCR, with one record for every CDR3 protein. Of 550,000 to 650,000 distinct CDR3 sequences listed, about 18% are singletons. As to this clonotype: The target antigen is unknown.

This TCR was sampled from an adult woman who had mild COVID-19 (a few samples of this study predate the infection). Cell type and time point are not known. The sample consisted of PBMCs or a T cell subset sorted from them (not recorded which).

The DNA of the CDR3 is TGTGCCAGCAGCCCTAGGGTAGCGGGAGCGATATACGAGCAGTACTTC. It codes for CASSPRVAGAIYEQYF. This chain uses TRBV11-2 with TRBJ2-7; TRBD2 matches at 9 bases. The CDR3 extends over 16 amino acids. Germline V CDR1 and CDR2: SGHAT, FQNNGV. Trimming at V came to 5 bases and at J to 4 bases, leaving 12 bases not matched to a gene.